The 16 T cell receptor beta chains given below trace back to one sample, sequenced in a study of post-analysis software for immune sequencing data. Antigen specificity for these receptors is unknown. TCR beta cDNA libraries included unique molecular identifiers. TCRdb itself ran the PCR reads through MiXCR, one entry per CDR3 protein. The data contain fewer than 850,000 distinct CDR3 sequences, just over 45% of them singletons. Whole-study results and caveats: About five TRBV segments, including TRBV5-6, TRBV5-1 and TRBV20-1, were more frequent in patients than controls.

Sequenced input: blood. These receptor sequences come from a girl aged 10 to 17 with multiple sclerosis.

The J gene is TRBJ2-1, the V gene TRBV3-1; D ambiguous. The J call may be faulty, since TRBJ2-7 better matches the DNA end. CDR3 length: 13 amino acids. Germline loops: CDR1 LGHDT, CDR2 YNNKEL (reference sequence). CDR3 sequence reads: CASSQIGSYEQYF. DNA for the CDR3: TGTGCCAGCAGCCAGATTGGGTCATACGAGCAGTACTTC.

The V gene is TRBV7-2, the J gene TRBJ1-1; D gene unclear. CDR3 size: 14 residues. The V end was cut by 3 bases, the J end by 5 bases, with 13 bases between. From germline, CDR1 is SGHTA and CDR2 FQGNSA. The CDR3 spells CASSLFGSGTEAFF. Here the CDR3 DNA reads TGTGCCAGCAGCTTGTTCGGAAGTGGGACTGAAGCTTTCTTT.

V gene TRBV7-6 combines with J gene TRBJ2-7; no clear D gene. This CDR3 contains 13 residues. V was shortened by 5 bases and J by 2 bases, with 10 bases between the two germline ends. Germline V lookup: CDR1 SGHVS, CDR2 FNYEAQ. The CDR3 DNA is TGTGCCAGCAGCCGTTCAGAGACCTACGAGCAGTACTTC. It is translated as CASSRSETYEQYF.

This clonotype was picked up a small number of times. The chain uses TRBV29-1 and TRBJ2-1; D possibly corresponds to TRBD2 (6 bases). The ends were cut back, 4 bases at V and 13 bases at J, with 11 bases in the middle. Germline lookup yields CDR1 SQVTM and CDR2 ANQGSEA. The CDR3 has 10 amino acids. The CDR3 bases are TGCAGCGTTGTTTGGGGGGACCAGTTCTTC. This codes for CSVVWGDQFF.

The table lists this clonotype with a few counts. The chain links TRBV20-1 to TRBJ2-7; D not resolved. Trimming pared 2 bases from V and 3 bases from J, leaving 8 bases between. CDR1 is DFQATT, CDR2 SNEGSKA, per germline (reference sequence). This CDR3 contains 12 residues. CDR3 protein: CSARRSGYEQYF. The CDR3 DNA is TGCAGTGCTAGACGTAGTGGCTACGAGCAGTACTTC.

This clonotype appeared a few times. This rearrangement joins TRBV29-1 to TRBJ2-7; 7 bases map to TRBD1. J gave up 4 bases and V 5 bases, and 8 bases lay outside the gene matches. Germline assignment: CDR1 SQVTM and CDR2 ANQGSEA. The CDR3 sequence is 13 residues long. The CDR3 region is CSVHRTGSYEQYF. In DNA form, the CDR3 reads TGCAGCGTTCACCGGACAGGCAGTTACGAGCAGTACTTC.

The V call is TRBV29-1, the J call TRBJ1-1; no firm D call. CDR1 is SQVTM, CDR2 ANQGSEA, per germline. The CDR3 consists of 13 residues. Trimming removed 5 bases at V and 0 bases at J, with 10 bases between. CDR3: CSVWLPMNTEAFF. CDR3 in DNA: TGCAGCGTTTGGTTACCTATGAACACTGAAGCTTTCTTT. Using reference TRBV29-1 and TRBJ1-1 for the parts outside the CDR3, the full variable domain is SAVISQKPSRDICQRGTSLTIQCQVDSQVTMMFWYRQQPGQSLTLIATANQGSEATYESGFVIDKFPISRPNLTFSTLTVSNMSPEDSSIYLCSVWLPMNTEAFFGQGTRLTVV.

V usage is TRBV29-1 and J usage is TRBJ2-7, with D possibly being TRBD2 (5 bases). Per the germline V gene, CDR1 is SQVTM and CDR2 is ANQGSEA. This CDR3 is 11 amino acids long. Trimming left V 5 bases short and J 6 bases short, with 11 bases between. The CDR3 nucleotides are TGCAGCGTTTTTCGGGAAAGCGAGCAGTACTTC. This codes for CSVFRESEQYF.

This clonotype was observed a few times. J is TRBJ2-7 and V is TRBV11-1; TRBD2 aligns across 13 bases. Near its end, the DNA agrees better with TRBJ2-5, so the J call may be wrong. The CDR3 is 17 residues long. The germline CDR1 and CDR2 sequences are SGHAT and FQDESV (reference sequence). CDR3 loop: CASSLPGTSGVLETQYF. CDR3 in DNA: TGTGCCAGCAGCTTACCCGGGACTAGCGGGGTTCTTGAGACCCAGTACTTC.

This clonotype was recorded a few times. V and J are TRBV15 and TRBJ2-5; 10 bases are a match to TRBD1. Unmatched junction bases numbered 6, after V lost 5 bases and J lost 3 bases. The germline gives CDR1 LNHNV, CDR2 YYDKDF (reference sequence). This CDR3 is built from 15 residues. The CDR3 nucleotides are TGTGCCACCAGCGGAGGGACAGGGGATGAAGAGACCCAGTACTTC. Its protein is CATSGGTGDEETQYF.

The chain carries TRBV25-1 and TRBJ1-2; D is perhaps TRBD1 (6 bases). V gave up 6 bases and J gave up 2 bases, with 10 bases separating them. The V gene's germline CDR1 is MGHDK and CDR2 SYGVNS. CDR3 length: 13 amino acids. This CDR3 is CASRGGQNYGYTF. The CDR3 bases are TGTGCCAGCAGAGGGGGTCAAAACTATGGCTACACCTTC.

The chain is built from TRBV12-3 or TRBV12-4 and TRBJ1-2, with D possibly being TRBD1 (5 bases). CDR3 size: 14 residues. V was clipped by 3 bases and J by 2 bases, with 10 bases between them. The CDR3 reads CASSFLGTNYGYTF. In DNA form, the CDR3 reads TGTGCCAGCAGTTTCCTCGGGACCAACTATGGCTACACCTTC.

This clonotype showed up just a few times. V gene TRBV20-1 combines with J gene TRBJ2-1; 7 nucleotides align to TRBD2. J gave up 6 bases and V 6 bases, and 14 bases lay outside the gene matches. The CDR3 is 15 amino acids. Germline lookup yields CDR1 DFQATT and CDR2 SNEGSKA (reference sequence). This chain's CDR3 is CSALGAGETINEQFF. DNA of the CDR3: TGCAGTGCCTTAGGGGCGGGAGAGACCATCAATGAGCAGTTCTTC.

The chain couples TRBV11-2 to TRBJ2-7; D call uncertain. The CDR3 is made up of 15 amino acids. Trimming left V 5 bases short and J 3 bases short, with 17 bases between. Germline CDR1 is SGHAT and CDR2 is FQNNGV. The CDR3 is CASSRSQESRYEQYF. The CDR3 coding sequence is TGTGCCAGCAGCCGATCCCAGGAGTCGCGCTACGAGCAGTACTTC.

This clonotype was recorded many times. The rearrangement joins TRBV12-3 or TRBV12-4 to TRBJ1-2, with 7 bases lining up with TRBD1. V lost 3 bases, J lost 0 bases, and 4 bases stayed unmatched. CDR3 length: 15 amino acids. The CDR3 DNA sequence: TGTGCCAGCAGTTTTGGGCAGGGGGCTAACTATGGCTACACCTTC. The encoded protein is CASSFGQGANYGYTF.

The table lists this clonotype with a few counts. The chain is built from TRBV20-1 and TRBJ2-1; D remains ambiguous. This CDR3 has 14 residues. Deletions cut 3 bases from V and 0 bases from J, with 9 bases between. Germline V gene sequence: CDR1 DFQATT, CDR2 SNEGSKA (reference sequence). This CDR3 reads CSASIRSSYNEQFF. CDR3 nucleotides: TGCAGTGCTAGCATCCGGAGCTCCTACAATGAGCAGTTCTTC.